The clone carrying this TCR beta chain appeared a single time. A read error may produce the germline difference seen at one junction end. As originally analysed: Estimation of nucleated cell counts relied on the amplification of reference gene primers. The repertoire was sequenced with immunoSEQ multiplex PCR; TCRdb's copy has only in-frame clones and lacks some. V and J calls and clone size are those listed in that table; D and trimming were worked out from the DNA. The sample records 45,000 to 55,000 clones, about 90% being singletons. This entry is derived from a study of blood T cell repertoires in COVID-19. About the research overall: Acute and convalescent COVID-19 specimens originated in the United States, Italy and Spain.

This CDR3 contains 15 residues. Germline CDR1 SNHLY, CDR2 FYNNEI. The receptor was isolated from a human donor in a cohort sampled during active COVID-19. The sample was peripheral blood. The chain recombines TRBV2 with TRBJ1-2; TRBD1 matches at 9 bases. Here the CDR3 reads CASSPQGQGYYGYTF. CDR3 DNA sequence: TGTGCCAGCAGTCCCCAGGGACAGGGATACTACGGCTACACCTTC.